This T cell receptor beta chain was identified during a study of T cell responses to AZD1222 COVID-19 vaccine. Broader study findings: After the peak T cell response, and only then, were repertoires sampled. White British people made up most donors, females outnumbered males, and clonal diversity was possibly underestimated.

As to this clone: Its target is unknown.

Some clones are missing from TCRdb's copy, which holds only in-frame ones; the method was immunoSEQ multiplex PCR. The table has about 150,000 clones, roughly 90% seen once. V shed 5 bases and J shed 3 bases, with 11 bases lying between them. This CDR3 region has 15 residues. Germline lookup yields CDR1 KGHSH and CDR2 LQKENI. V gene TRBV18 combines with J gene TRBJ1-6; no clear D. The sequences come from peripheral blood, collected on day 0 of AZD1222 vaccination. The sequence was obtained from an adult in good health. The CDR3 spells CASSSAGVYNSPLHF. CDR3 bases: TGTGCCAGCTCATCCGCAGGCGTCTATAATTCACCCCTCCACTTT.